This T cell receptor beta chain was captured by sequencing in a study of Graves' ophthalmopathy and Graves' hyperthyroidism. V lost 6 bases to trimming and J lost 4 bases, with 16 bases between them. This CDR3 is 14 amino acids long. The germline CDR1 and CDR2 sequences are MNHEY and SMNVEV (reference sequence). Amplification of TCR beta CDR3 regions used RNA transcripts. The library came from an HTBI-primed first-round RT-PCR and a second-round multiplex PCR. A single record per CDR3 protein comes from TCRdb applying MiXCR to the multiplex PCR reads. This table has hundreds of thousands of distinct CDR3 sequences, roughly an eighth appearing once. General study points: With more than 60% sensitivity and over 72% specificity, the model predicted ophthalmopathy progression. Ophthalmopathy was separated from stable hyperthyroidism by a 13-signature model with 87.88% sensitivity and around 84% specificity.

Ophthalmopathic donors had moderate-to-severe activity, CAS ≥3 and NOSPECS ≥4, with disease that had lasted under 3 months. The sample holds many counts of this clonotype. Its antigen is as yet unknown. The sample taken for sequencing was blood. This chain links TRBV27 with TRBJ2-7; D may be TRBD1 (6 bases). This TCR derives from a woman aged 25 to 39 with Graves' ophthalmopathy. Here the CDR3 reads CASSFGSQGYEQYF. The CDR3 DNA sequence: TGTGCCAGCAGCTTCGGTTCACAGGGTTACGAGCAGTACTTC.